The 5 T cell receptor beta chains listed next were all sequenced from one sample in a study of blood T cell repertoires in COVID-19. Sequenced by immunoSEQ multiplex PCR; TCRdb stores in-frame clones only, minus some. The table includes about 220,000 clones, around 86% detected once. The sequenced sample was PBMCs or T cells enriched from blood (not recorded which). These receptors were taken from a woman aged 40 to 55 with acute COVID-19.

The J gene is TRBJ1-2, the V gene TRBV18; the match to TRBD1 covers 7 bases. Germline assignment: CDR1 KGHSH and CDR2 LQKENI. With V trimmed by 5 bases and J by 4 bases, 7 bases remained unmatched. This CDR3 contains 14 residues. The CDR3, as DNA: TGTGCCAGCTCAGCCGACAGGGACGGCTATGGCTACACCTTC. Protein product: CASSADRDGYGYTF.

CDR3 sequence reads: CASSPDTDYGYTF. DNA of the CDR3: TGTGCCAGCAGCCCCGACACGGACTATGGCTACACCTTC. The V and J genes are TRBV5-5 and TRBJ1-2; D remains unclear. V lost 4 bases, J lost 3 bases, and 10 bases lay in between. The CDR3 loop spans 13 amino acids. Germline lookup yields CDR1 SGHKS and CDR2 YYEKEE (reference sequence).

The chain uses TRBV29-1 and TRBJ1-3, with 8 bases matching TRBD1. The CDR3 length is 15 residues. Germline values: CDR1 SQVTM, CDR2 ANQGSEA. Trimming cost V 1 base and J 2 bases; bases outside gene matches: 4. This chain's CDR3 is CSVEGDRRTGNTIYF. For the CDR3, the DNA is TGCAGCGTTGAAGGGGACAGGCGAACTGGAAACACCATATATTTT. Drawing the rest from reference TRBV29-1 and TRBJ1-3, the complete variable domain is SAVISQKPSRDICQRGTSLTIQCQVDSQVTMMFWYRQQPGQSLTLIATANQGSEATYESGFVIDKFPISRPNLTFSTLTVSNMSPEDSSIYLCSVEGDRRTGNTIYFGEGSWLTVV.

The V and J genes are TRBV7-9 and TRBJ2-3; 8 positions agree with TRBD1. This CDR3 is 15 amino acids long. Germline-derived CDR1 and CDR2 are SEHNR and FQNEAQ (reference sequence). The V gene end was trimmed by 0 bases and the J gene end by 7 bases; junction bases not matched to a gene: 6. CDR3 loop: CASSLASGGQNTQYF. The DNA of the CDR3 is TGTGCCAGCAGCTTAGCGTCAGGGGGCCAGAATACGCAGTATTTT.

This CDR3 is CASSQDELAGNTGELFF. The CDR3 DNA reads as TGTGCCAGCAGCCAAGATGAGTTAGCGGGGAACACCGGGGAGCTGTTTTTT. The J gene is TRBJ2-2, the V gene TRBV4-2; 7 bases are a match to TRBD2. Unmatched junction bases numbered 5, after V lost 0 bases and J lost 1 base. Germline-derived CDR1 and CDR2 are LGHNA and YNFKEQ. The CDR3 has 17 amino acids.